There are many counts of the clone carrying this T cell receptor beta chain. The CDR3 extends over 14 amino acids. CDR1 is SGHRS, CDR2 YFSETQ, per germline. Trimming shortened V by 4 bases and J by 7 bases, and 12 bases separated the two germline ends. The data originate from a study of CD8 T cells in ankylosing spondylitis. Each CDR3 protein gets one entry after TCRdb re-called the 5' RACE reads with MiXCR. The data contain fewer than 200,000 distinct CDR3 sequences, around 19% of them singletons. The rearrangement links TRBV5-1 to TRBJ1-6; D is unresolved. The TCR comes from a male donor with ankylosing spondylitis or in good health (not recorded which). Sequencing was carried out using blood, either unsorted or a sorted T cell fraction (not recorded which). For the CDR3, the DNA is TGCGCCAGCAGCCGTGACGGTGGAAATTCACCCCTCCACTTT. This encodes CASSRDGGNSPLHF.